This T cell receptor beta chain was found in a study of cytomegalovirus exposure and HLA in healthy donors. PCR amplification relied on 60 Vbeta primers (plus 13 Jbeta primers). Data came from immunoSEQ multiplex PCR; TCRdb stores just in-frame clones and leaves some out. Among some 150,000 clones listed, roughly 85% were seen once. This clone was seen only once. Sequence at one end of the junction differs from germline and may be a read error. Per germline, CDR1 PRHDT and CDR2 FYEKMQ (reference sequence). The length of the CDR3 is 15 residues. The sequence was obtained from a male donor in good health and CMV-seronegative. This chain joins TRBV13 and TRBJ2-2, with 10 bases that match TRBD2. The sequenced sample was PBMCs. The CDR3 is CASRPGLAPGGKLFF. In nucleotides, the CDR3 is TGTGCCAGCAGACCGGGACTAGCGCCGGGCGGGAAGCTGTTTTTT.